A selection of T cell receptor beta chains follows, all from one sample in a study of T cells in Graves' hyperthyroidism and ophthalmopathy. TCRdb reprocessed the multiplex PCR reads with MiXCR, giving one entry per CDR3 protein. In the table there are approximately 370,000 distinct CDR3 sequences, roughly a sixth of which are singletons. The sequencing sample was made of blood. The source is a woman in her 30s with Graves' hyperthyroidism that later progressed to Graves' ophthalmopathy. Both conserved end residues are part of each CDR3. Each record gives: J gene, clone size, V gene, D gene, CDR3 protein. A D gene is named only where the DNA matches it firmly. The size entry is marked missing in some rows and otherwise reads once, few, many or a size class.

J: TRBJ2-4; size: -; V: TRBV19; D: -; CDR3: CASSGFVGKNIQYF
J: TRBJ1-1; size: many; V: TRBV28; D: -; CDR3: CASSPIFYGDTTEAFF
J: TRBJ2-6; size: many; V: TRBV15; D: -; CDR3: CATGRQSSGANVLTF
J: TRBJ2-1; size: few; V: TRBV20-1; D: TRBD1; CDR3: CSASRDSNNEQFF
J: TRBJ2-7; size: few; V: TRBV19; D: -; CDR3: CASSIVLGERPYEQYF
J: TRBJ2-5; size: -; V: TRBV15; D: -; CDR3: CATSRSSGSQQTQYF
J: TRBJ2-4; size: -; V: TRBV7-9; D: -; CDR3: CASSLALTGDIQYF
J: TRBJ1-4; size: many; V: TRBV29-1; D: TRBD1; CDR3: CSVESRGQDEKLFF
J: TRBJ2-1; size: -; V: TRBV7-9; D: TRBD1; CDR3: CASSLGTGGLDEQFF
J: TRBJ2-1; size: many; V: TRBV12-3/TRBV12-4; D: -; CDR3: CASRSGGYNEQFF
J: TRBJ2-3; size: -; V: TRBV12-3/TRBV12-4; D: TRBD2; CDR3: CASSTLAGVSDTQYF
J: TRBJ1-1; size: few; V: TRBV4-1; D: -; CDR3: CASSQDPGVGAEAFF
J: TRBJ1-2; size: -; V: TRBV20-1; D: -; CDR3: CSARPRAFSGYTF
J: TRBJ2-7; size: -; V: TRBV9; D: TRBD1; CDR3: CASSVATGRAYEQYF
J: TRBJ1-1; size: many; V: TRBV7-2; D: -; CDR3: CASSLVSFRGRNTEAFF
J: TRBJ2-1; size: many; V: TRBV9; D: TRBD2; CDR3: CASSVGRGREGLRQFF
J: TRBJ1-1; size: many; V: TRBV30; D: -; CDR3: CAWSVFRNTEAFF
J: TRBJ1-1; size: -; V: TRBV7-2; D: TRBD1; CDR3: CASSLGAERTGGTEAFF
J: TRBJ2-1; size: many; V: TRBV27; D: TRBD1; CDR3: CASSVGTVAYNEQFF
J: TRBJ2-1; size: many; V: TRBV12-3/TRBV12-4; D: -; CDR3: CASSFYHNEQFF
J: TRBJ1-3; size: few; V: TRBV29-1; D: -; CDR3: CSVAKGGNTIYF
J: TRBJ2-1; size: many; V: TRBV12-3/TRBV12-4; D: TRBD1; CDR3: CASSLDGTGEDEQFF
J: TRBJ2-5; size: -; V: TRBV7-3; D: -; CDR3: CASSLARQKWETQYF
J: TRBJ1-1; size: many; V: TRBV5-1; D: -; CDR3: CASSLEFIGNRANTEAFF
J: TRBJ1-1; size: many; V: TRBV6-2/TRBV6-3; D: -; CDR3: CASSYYRWQGTEAFF
J: TRBJ2-3; size: many; V: TRBV27; D: -; CDR3: CASSYLGLKADTQYF
J: TRBJ1-2; size: -; V: TRBV18; D: -; CDR3: CASRPDRFYGYTF
J: TRBJ2-1; size: once; V: TRBV2; D: -; CDR3: CASSRDAGPPYNEQFF
J: TRBJ1-2; size: many; V: TRBV12-3/TRBV12-4; D: TRBD1; CDR3: CASSPGGAGYGYTF
J: TRBJ2-1; size: many; V: TRBV18; D: TRBD1; CDR3: CASSPRDSYNEQFF
J: TRBJ1-2; size: many; V: TRBV20-1; D: TRBD1; CDR3: CSARRQGLDGYTF
J: TRBJ1-1; size: many; V: TRBV27; D: TRBD1; CDR3: CASRHELGQGWTEAFF
J: TRBJ1-1; size: many; V: TRBV5-1; D: -; CDR3: CASSLVDSLEAFF
J: TRBJ2-7; size: many; V: TRBV6-1; D: TRBD1; CDR3: CASTSSGDRRYEQYF
J: TRBJ1-5; size: few; V: TRBV27; D: -; CDR3: CASSPEGPNQPQHF
J: TRBJ2-4; size: many; V: TRBV28; D: -; CDR3: CASSLSVKKGQAKNIQYF